The 22 T cell receptor beta chains in this list originate from one sample, sequenced in a study of T cells in Graves' hyperthyroidism and ophthalmopathy. It was RNA transcripts that yielded the amplified TCR beta CDR3 regions. TCR CDR3 regions were first amplified by RT-PCR with HTBI primers. TCRdb used MiXCR to reprocess the multiplex PCR reads, holding one entry per CDR3 protein. Of a few hundred thousand distinct CDR3 sequences listed, roughly 13% were seen once; the top ten hold about 5%. Sequencing input: blood. These receptors all stem from a woman aged 18-29 years with Graves' hyperthyroidism.

In this sample, this clonotype turned up a few times. This sequence joins TRBV6-2 or TRBV6-3 and TRBJ2-3; 8 bases line up with TRBD2. V gave up 4 bases and J gave up 9 bases; unmatched junction bases: 6. The CDR3 is 13 amino acids. CDR1 MNHEY and CDR2 SVGEGT come from the germline V gene. The CDR3 spells CASSSRLATTQYF. The CDR3 DNA reads as TGTGCCAGCAGTTCCCGACTAGCGACAACGCAGTATTTT.

There are many counts of this clonotype. This chain joins TRBV5-1 and TRBJ2-1; 10 nucleotides match TRBD2. The CDR3 is 18 residues long. The ends lost 0 bases at V and 8 bases at J; junction bases unmatched: 14. CDR1 is SGHRS and CDR2 is YFSETQ in the germline V gene. CDR3 nucleotide sequence: TGCGCCAGCAGCTTGGACCCAACTGCTAGCGGGAGCTCACATGAGCAGTTCTTC. Translating gives CASSLDPTASGSSHEQFF.

In its sample, this clonotype was seen a few times. The gene calls are TRBV27 and TRBJ1-3, with D unresolved. Between the trimmed V and J ends, which lost 10 bases and 0 bases, there was a span of 16 bases. CDR3 size: 15 residues. Looked up from germline, CDR1 is MNHEY and CDR2 is SMNVEV (reference sequence). The CDR3 loop reads CANTTLEGSGNTIYF. The CDR3 DNA sequence: TGTGCCAACACCACCCTCGAGGGCTCTGGAAACACCATATATTTT.

This clonotype was picked up many times. Written as DNA, the CDR3 is TGCGCCAGCAGCTTGGCATCCCCGGGACAGGGGGCCCACAATGAGCAGTTCTTC. This sequence encodes CASSLASPGQGAHNEQFF. This chain connects TRBV5-1 to TRBJ2-1; 12 nucleotides line up with TRBD1. The germline V gene encodes CDR1 SGHRS and CDR2 YFSETQ. Trimming took 0 bases from V and 5 from J; bases not matched to a gene: 9. This CDR3 is built from 18 residues.

This clonotype was picked up many times. The J gene is TRBJ2-5, the V gene TRBV7-9, with TRBD2 as a possible D gene (6 bases). Germline V gene sequence: CDR1 SEHNR, CDR2 FQNEAQ (reference sequence). The CDR3 length is 12 residues. V shed 1 base and J shed 7 bases, with 7 bases lying between them. Here the CDR3 DNA reads TGTGCCAGCAGCTTAGTGGGGGGGACCCAGTACTTC. Protein sequence: CASSLVGGTQYF.

This clonotype was counted ten times or more. The chain recombines TRBV20-1 with TRBJ2-7; no clear D gene. Trimming left V 0 bases short and J 6 bases short, with 9 bases between. In germline, CDR1 is DFQATT, CDR2 SNEGSKA (reference sequence). The CDR3 totals 12 residues. In nucleotides, the CDR3 is TGCAGTGCTAGAGATCGGGTCGCCGAGCAGTACTTC. This encodes CSARDRVAEQYF.

This clonotype showed up many times. This chain links TRBV12-3 or TRBV12-4 with TRBJ2-7; TRBD2 matches at 8 bases. With 7 bases clipped from V and 2 bases from J, the junction kept 13 bases outside the gene matches. CDR3 length equals 16 residues. CDR3 residues: CASTHRGAGDPYEQYF. The CDR3 DNA is TGTGCCAGCACCCATCGGGGAGCGGGAGATCCCTACGAGCAGTACTTC.

In this sample, this clonotype turned up many times. V usage is TRBV12-3 or TRBV12-4 and J usage is TRBJ1-5, with D unclear. Trimming removed 3 bases from V and 7 bases from J, with 13 bases in between. The CDR3 extends over 14 amino acids. The CDR3 is CASSFMANEQPQHF. The CDR3 bases are TGTGCCAGCAGTTTTATGGCCAATGAGCAGCCCCAGCATTTT.

The chain joins TRBV19 to TRBJ1-5, with 7 nucleotides matching TRBD1. Germline lookup yields CDR1 LNHDA and CDR2 SQIVND (reference sequence). V lost 6 bases and J lost 4; bases outside the gene matches: 9. The CDR3 consists of 15 residues. CDR3 in amino acids: CASSSAGGWNQPQHF. DNA for the CDR3: TGTGCCAGTAGCTCCGCAGGGGGATGGAATCAGCCCCAGCATTTT.

There are a few counts of this clonotype. The chain employs TRBV10-3 and TRBJ1-3; no clear D. Trimming shortened V by 7 bases and J by 0 bases, and 13 bases separated the two germline ends. Germline CDR1 is ENHRY and CDR2 is SYGVKD. The CDR3 loop spans 15 amino acids. Here the CDR3 DNA reads TGTGCCATCACCAGGACTCTCAGCTCTGGAAACACCATATATTTT. It specifies CAITRTLSSGNTIYF.

Many counts were recorded for this clonotype. V usage is TRBV2 and J usage is TRBJ1-3, with D maybe TRBD1 (6 bases). This CDR3 comprises 15 residues. CDR1 is SNHLY, CDR2 FYNNEI, per germline. The ends were cut back, 6 bases at V and 0 bases at J, with 12 bases in the middle. This chain's CDR3 is CASRRRTDSGNTIYF. Written as DNA, the CDR3 is TGTGCCAGCAGGCGTCGGACAGACTCTGGAAACACCATATATTTT.

This clonotype occurred many times. The J gene is TRBJ2-3, the V gene TRBV6-1; 10 bases map to TRBD1. Germline V gene data show CDR1 as MNHNS and CDR2 as SASEGT. V gave up 5 bases and J gave up 7 bases; unmatched junction bases: 9. The CDR3 covers 15 residues. CDR3 residues: CASSWGQGITHTQYF. In DNA, the CDR3 is TGTGCCAGCAGTTGGGGACAGGGGATAACACATACGCAGTATTTT.

The chain carries TRBV7-8 and TRBJ2-7, with 7 bases that match TRBD2. Trimming cost V 0 bases and J 3 bases; bases outside gene matches: 11. The CDR3 consists of 17 residues. CDR1 SGHVS and CDR2 FQNEAQ come from the germline V gene. CDR3 coding DNA: TGTGCCAGCAGCTTAGCGGGGGGGAGGGCCCGTATCTACGAGCAGTACTTC. Its translation is CASSLAGGRARIYEQYF.

This clonotype was observed a handful of times. The CDR3 region is CSAPDSGSDTGELFF. The CDR3 region has the DNA TGCAGTGCCCCCGACAGCGGGAGTGACACCGGGGAGCTGTTTTTT. The chain joins TRBV20-1 to TRBJ2-2, with 8 bases identical to TRBD2. There are 15 residues in the CDR3. The V segment lost 6 bases and the J segment 3 bases; nucleotides outside the gene matches: 9. Germline V lookup: CDR1 DFQATT, CDR2 SNEGSKA (reference sequence).

This clonotype was counted ten times or more. The rearrangement uses TRBV20-1 and TRBJ2-2; 7 bases are a match to TRBD1. The CDR3 is made up of 16 amino acids. The V gene end was trimmed by 2 bases and the J gene end by 0 bases; junction bases not matched to a gene: 6. Germline-derived CDR1 and CDR2 are DFQATT and SNEGSKA (reference sequence). The CDR3 spells CSARRQGQTNTGELFF. The CDR3, as DNA: TGCAGTGCTAGACGACAGGGTCAAACGAACACCGGGGAGCTGTTTTTT.

This clonotype was seen repeatedly, ten times or more. V usage is TRBV5-5 and J usage is TRBJ2-1; the match to TRBD2 covers 11 bases. There are 15 residues in the CDR3. Germline CDR1 reads SGHKS; CDR2 reads YYEKEE (reference sequence). V lost 3 bases and J lost 6; bases outside the gene matches: 5. The CDR3 nucleotides read TGTGCCAGCAGCTCAGGACTAGCGGGCTCCAATGAGCAGTTCTTC. Protein product: CASSSGLAGSNEQFF.

In its sample, this clonotype was seen many times. V usage is TRBV30 and J usage is TRBJ1-5; tentatively, D is TRBD1 (5 bases). Germline values: CDR1 GTSNPN, CDR2 SVGIG (reference sequence). V was shortened by 0 bases and J by 4 bases, with 13 bases between the two germline ends. The CDR3 spans 15 residues. CDR3 DNA: TGTGCCTGGAGTGTACGAAGGACAAGGAATCAGCCCCAGCATTTT. It yields the protein CAWSVRRTRNQPQHF.

This clonotype was counted at least ten times. This chain joins TRBV7-8 and TRBJ1-2, with D possibly being TRBD1 (6 bases). Germline V gives CDR1 SGHVS, CDR2 FQNEAQ. The CDR3 is 12 residues long. The ends were cut back, 5 bases at V and 7 bases at J, with 11 bases in the middle. The CDR3 region is CASSPRTAGYTF. CDR3 coding DNA: TGTGCCAGCAGCCCTAGGACAGCTGGCTACACCTTC. The full variable domain, in which reference TRBV7-8 and TRBJ1-2 provide the parts outside the CDR3, is GAGVSQSPRYKVAKRGQDVALRCDPISGHVSLFWYQQALGQGPEFLTYFQNEAQLDKSGLPSDRFFAERPEGSVSTLKIQRTQQEDSAVYLCASSPRTAGYTFGSGTRLTVV.

This clonotype has only a few counts. J is TRBJ1-6 and V is TRBV5-1; D is unresolved. The CDR3 is 16 amino acids. Trimming removed 1 base from V and 9 bases from J, with 17 bases in between. Germline-derived CDR1 and CDR2 are SGHRS and YFSETQ. The CDR3 DNA reads TGCGCCAGCAGCTTGTTTTTAGGAGACAAGAGTTCACCCCTCCACTTT. This gives the protein CASSLFLGDKSSPLHF.

A few counts support this clonotype. An end of the junction differs from the germline gene, which may be a read error. V is TRBV6-2 or TRBV6-3 and J is TRBJ2-5; D perhaps matches TRBD2 (6 bases). Per the germline V gene, CDR1 is MNHEY and CDR2 is SVGEGT. The CDR3 length is 14 residues. CDR3 nucleotide sequence: TGTACCAGCAGTTACTCTACGGGAGTAGAGACCCAGTACTTC. Translating it yields CTSSYSTGVETQYF.

The rearrangement joins TRBV11-2 to TRBJ2-7; 9 bases match TRBD1. The V segment lost 5 bases and the J segment 6 bases; nucleotides outside the gene matches: 14. Germline V gene sequence: CDR1 SGHAT, CDR2 FQNNGV. The CDR3 consists of 16 residues. The CDR3 DNA reads TGTGCCAGCAGCACCCCCTCCGGGACAGGGTTTGGCGAGCAGTACTTC. It codes for CASSTPSGTGFGEQYF. The full variable domain, rest sourced from reference TRBV11-2 and TRBJ2-7, is EAGVAQSPRYKIIEKRQSVAFWCNPISGHATLYWYQQILGQGPKLLIQFQNNGVVDDSQLPKDRFSAERLKGVDSTLKIQPAKLEDSAVYLCASSTPSGTGFGEQYFGPGTRLTVT.

V usage is TRBV7-2 and J usage is TRBJ2-2; possible D gene TRBD1, 6 bases. V was shortened by 6 bases and J by 4 bases, with 12 bases between the two germline ends. Germline lookup yields CDR1 SGHTA and CDR2 FQGNSA. The CDR3 covers 14 residues. The CDR3 DNA sequence: TGTGCCAGCAGTTTGAACAGGGCCACCGGGGAGCTGTTTTTT. It encodes CASSLNRATGELFF.